Below, one T cell receptor (beta chain) is given with its context. Its antigen target is currently unknown. No much larger clone exists at a distance of one base, and base qualities are not known. The CDR1 and CDR2 encoded by the germline V gene are SGHRS and YFSETQ. The CDR3 runs 14 residues from the cysteine to the phenylalanine. Kept here is only the CDR3 DNA, which spans 42 bases and is read in frame from base 1. Trimming removed 0 bases from V and 5 bases from J, leaving 10 bases between the germline ends. At diagnosis, tumor, uninvolved tumor-adjacent lung and peripheral blood were collected and then preserved as a mix of FFPE and fresh-frozen material. For TCR repertoire profiling, blood samples were analyzed in the form of peripheral blood mononuclear cells. The sample belongs to a study of T cells in localized non-small cell lung cancer (dated by TCRdb to about 2020). Regarding the study in general: The study examined T cell repertoires in roughly 240 patients with early-stage NSCLC and compared tumors with uninvolved tumor-adjacent lungs. Of the NSCLC patients, around 140 were male and approximately 99 were female, and the mean age was approximately 69 years. The cohort was made up of 200 to 250 treatment-naive NSCLC patients whose localized lung tumors had been resected.

Broad study findings and their caveats: Because of the exploratory design, TCR variables were selected using unadjusted p-values without false-discovery rate correction. Longer overall survival was associated with higher T cell density in blood, whereas shorter survival was associated with higher clonality in adjacent lung. Of the top 100 tumor clones, a median of approximately 60 were detected in paired uninvolved adjacent lung; around 30 were also among that lung's top 100. Multi-region tumor sequencing was not performed, so intratumor heterogeneity could not be excluded. Uninvolved tumor-adjacent lung showed the highest T cell clonality, higher than tumor, which suggests more focused antigenic responses in the adjacent lung.

TCR beta CDR3 regions were sequenced from DNA using the immunoSEQ Assay. The source study handled its data this way. To compute T cell density, TCR beta template counts were normalized to usable DNA, which was estimated by amplifying housekeeping genes. Using the preseqR package, richness was estimated by extrapolating to 120,000 templates for tissue samples and 400,000 templates for PBMC samples. Clonality was calculated as one minus Pielou's evenness. Tissue-enriched TCRs were identified through differential abundance testing performed on productive amino-acid clonotypes, with a minimum total count of 5 and an alpha of 0.1. The Jaccard Index and the Morisita Overlap Index were used to measure how much the repertoires overlapped between compartments. GLIPH clustered TCR beta CDR3s with public tetramer-defined viral CDR3s; viral motifs required at least three viral sequences plus V-gene enrichment. Drawn from immuneACCESS, this table holds only the in-frame rearrangements with V and J called that TCRdb kept. Clones are partly lost; checked studies trace under half to an unresolved V gene and leave the rest unexplained. The V and J calls and clone size are taken from that table; D and trimming were inferred from the DNA. The sample table shows roughly 39,000 clones, and 70% to 80% are seen once. Of the sample, roughly 35% falls within the top ten clones.

The rearranged chain carries TRBV5-1 and TRBJ2-3; the D gene remains uncertain. The material sequenced was PBMCs, taken before any cancer treatment. The sequence was obtained from a woman aged 35 to 70 with stage II squamous cell lung carcinoma. The DNA reads TGCGCCAGCAGCTTGGCCCTATCTGGAGATACGCAGTATTTT. This translates into CASSLALSGDTQYF. Where the CDR3 stops, the reference TRBV5-1 and TRBJ2-3 genes take over; the full variable domain is KAGVTQTPRYLIKTRGQQVTLSCSPISGHRSVSWYQQTPGQGLQFLFEYFSETQRNKGNFPGRFSGRQFSNSRSEMNVSTLELGDSALYLCASSLALSGDTQYFGPGTRLTVL.